A single sample is the source of the 24 T cell receptor beta chains below, sequenced in a study of cytomegalovirus exposure and HLA in healthy donors. A multiplex PCR was run with 60 Vbeta primers and 13 Jbeta primers. TCRdb's copy holds only in-frame clones and misses some; the assay was immunoSEQ multiplex PCR. This table holds approximately 97,000 clones, approximately 72% found once. Sequencing used PBMCs. The receptors here all came from a woman aged 40 to 49 in good health and CMV-seropositive.

This chain links TRBV29-1 with TRBJ2-5, with a weak D call TRBD1 (6 bases). With 4 bases removed from V and 5 bases from J, the gap between germline ends came to 8 bases. CDR3 length equals 11 residues. CDR1 SQVTM and CDR2 ANQGSEA come from the germline V gene. The CDR3 reads CSVARGETQYF. For the CDR3, the DNA is TGCAGCGTTGCCAGGGGCGAGACCCAGTACTTC.

V usage is TRBV4-3 and J usage is TRBJ2-7, with D uncertain. CDR3 length: 15 amino acids. Germline lookup yields CDR1 LGHNA and CDR2 YSLEER. Trimming left V 5 bases short and J 3 bases short, with 17 bases between. CDR3 loop: CASSWLYAGHYEQYF. CDR3 sequence (DNA): TGCGCCAGCAGCTGGCTTTACGCAGGCCACTACGAGCAGTACTTC.

The CDR3 nucleotides read TGTGCCAGCAGCTTAGCACCCTCGGTGGCTAGATACGAGCAGTACTTC. Translated: CASSLAPSVARYEQYF. V gene TRBV11-3 combines with J gene TRBJ2-7; D not resolved. The germline V gene has CDR1 SGHNT and CDR2 YENEEA. Trimming cost V 1 base and J 4 bases, with 17 bases left between them. The CDR3 is 16 residues long.

The rearrangement joins TRBV11-2 to TRBJ1-1, with D possibly being TRBD1 (5 bases). Germline V gives CDR1 SGHAT, CDR2 FQNNGV. The CDR3 has 16 amino acids. Trimming shortened V by 3 bases and J by 0 bases, and 14 bases separated the two germline ends. The CDR3 sequence: CASSFTKGRLNTEAFF. CDR3 in DNA: TGTGCCAGCAGCTTTACGAAGGGGAGGTTGAACACTGAAGCTTTCTTT.

The chain recombines TRBV5-6 with TRBJ2-7, with 9 bases identical to TRBD2. The germline V gene has CDR1 SGHDT and CDR2 YYEEEE. This CDR3 has 15 amino acids. Trimming took 4 bases from V and 0 from J; bases not matched to a gene: 5. CDR3 in DNA: TGTGCCAGCAGCCCGACTAGCGGCCACTCCTACGAGCAGTACTTC. It yields the protein CASSPTSGHSYEQYF.

V is TRBV10-2 and J is TRBJ2-1; a weak D match, TRBD1 (8 bases). V was pared by 7 bases and J by 8 bases, with 21 bases between. There are 15 residues in the CDR3. The germline V gene has CDR1 WSHSY and CDR2 SAAADI. Here the CDR3 reads CASNLIGQGGHEQFF. The CDR3 DNA sequence: TGCGCCAGCAACCTGATAGGACAGGGAGGGCATGAGCAGTTCTTC.

This chain joins TRBV15 and TRBJ2-3; TRBD2 matches 9 bases. The germline V gene has CDR1 LNHNV and CDR2 YYDKDF (reference sequence). Germline trimming cut 0 bases from V and 1 base from J; bases unmatched to any gene: 8. The CDR3 runs to 18 residues. The CDR3 sequence: CATSRDFWWTSGTDTQYF. CDR3 in DNA: TGTGCCACCAGCAGAGATTTTTGGTGGACTAGCGGCACAGATACGCAGTATTTT.

J is TRBJ2-7 and V is TRBV11-2; 9 positions match TRBD2. V trimming: 3 bases; J trimming: 3 bases; junction bases outside the gene matches: 3. From germline, CDR1 is SGHAT and CDR2 FQNNGV. This CDR3 comprises 14 residues. In DNA form, the CDR3 reads TGTGCCAGCAGCTTTAGCGGGAGAGGCTACGAGCAGTACTTC. Translated, it gives CASSFSGRGYEQYF.

This clone has just one count. The junction and the germline gene differ at one end; a read error may be behind it. The chain uses TRBV7-3 and TRBJ2-7, with 7 bases lining up with TRBD1. The germline V gene has CDR1 SGHTA and CDR2 FQGTGA. CDR3 size: 14 residues. The CDR3 sequence is CASSLTGGSNEQYF. The CDR3 coding sequence is TGTGCCAGCAGCTTAACAGGGGGCTCCAACGAGCAGTACTTC.

The chain employs TRBV9 and TRBJ1-2; TRBD1 matches at 10 bases. CDR3 length: 15 residues. From germline, CDR1 is SGDLS and CDR2 YYNGEE. The junction had 2 bases not matched to a gene; V was cut back by 0 bases and J by 3 bases. The CDR3 region is CASSVGQGAHYGYTF. The CDR3, as DNA: TGTGCCAGCAGCGTAGGACAGGGGGCCCACTATGGCTACACCTTC.

CDR3 DNA sequence: TGTGCCAGCAGCTTAGCGGGCAGGGTAAGAACTGAAGCTTTCTTT. Protein product: CASSLAGRVRTEAFF. The V call is TRBV7-9, the J call TRBJ1-1; D perhaps matches TRBD1 (5 bases). The CDR3 extends over 15 amino acids. From germline, CDR1 is SEHNR and CDR2 FQNEAQ (reference sequence). V lost 0 bases and J 5 bases, leaving 13 bases between the germline ends.

The J gene is TRBJ1-1, the V gene TRBV5-1; D unresolved. With 4 bases removed from V and 5 bases from J, the gap between germline ends came to 15 bases. The CDR3 covers 14 residues. The germline gives CDR1 SGHRS, CDR2 YFSETQ. The chain's CDR3 is CASSLDGDSTEAFF. The CDR3 region has the DNA TGCGCCAGCAGCCTGGACGGAGATTCGACTGAAGCTTTCTTT.

This clone was recorded only once. The chain links TRBV10-3 to TRBJ2-5; 11 bases match TRBD2. The CDR3 consists of 16 residues. V shed 2 bases, J shed 5 bases, and the junction held 7 bases outside the gene matches. In germline, CDR1 is ENHRY, CDR2 SYGVKD. CDR3 nucleotide sequence: TGTGCCATCAGTGAGGGTAGCGGGAGGGCCCGTGAGACCCAGTACTTC. This encodes CAISEGSGRARETQYF.

The genes are TRBV23-1 and TRBJ1-1; D possibly corresponds to TRBD1 (6 bases). TRBV23-1 counts as an open reading frame of uncertain function. V lost 3 bases and J 4 bases, leaving 15 bases between the germline ends. The length of the CDR3 is 15 residues. The CDR3 here is CASSHGQGKCTEAFF. The CDR3 DNA sequence: TGCGCCAGCAGTCATGGTCAGGGGAAGTGCACTGAAGCTTTCTTT.

About this clone itself: Germline and junction disagree at one end, which may indicate a read error. V and J are TRBV7-7 and TRBJ2-3; D gene unclear. Germline V lookup: CDR1 SSHAT, CDR2 FNYEAQ (reference sequence). The CDR3 has 15 residues. As DNA, the CDR3 is TGTGCTAGCAGCTTAGAGGCAGGTCATGCAGATACGCAGTATTTT. Encoded protein: CASSLEAGHADTQYF.

A remark on this clone: Other DNA variants within this sample encode the same CDR3. The chain carries TRBV6-1 and TRBJ1-5; TRBD1 might be the D (5 bases). Germline assignment: CDR1 MNHNS and CDR2 SASEGT. V was cut by 6 bases and J by 7 bases, with 10 bases left in between. The CDR3 covers 12 residues. In nucleotides, the CDR3 is TGTGCCAGCAGCAGGGATAACCAGCCCCAGCATTTT. Translated, it gives CASSRDNQPQHF.

The chain couples TRBV28 to TRBJ2-7, with a weak D call TRBD2 (6 bases). V shed 6 bases and J shed 4 bases, with 19 bases lying between them. This CDR3 contains 15 residues. Germline lookup yields CDR1 MDHEN and CDR2 SYDVKM. CDR3 amino acids: CASSLGGTYRYEQYF. Written as DNA, the CDR3 is TGTGCCAGCAGCCTGGGTGGGACTTATAGGTACGAGCAGTACTTC.

This clone was seen a handful of times. The J gene is TRBJ1-5, the V gene TRBV15; no clear D gene. V lost 3 bases, J lost 0 bases, and 12 bases lay in between. From germline, CDR1 is LNHNV and CDR2 YYDKDF (reference sequence). The CDR3 is 16 residues long. The CDR3 protein is CATSRGQTYSNQPQHF. Written as DNA, the CDR3 is TGTGCCACCAGCAGGGGTCAGACTTATAGCAATCAGCCCCAGCATTTT.

With respect to this clone: Germline is not matched at one junction end, which may reflect a read error. V usage is TRBV13 and J usage is TRBJ2-7, with D maybe TRBD1 (7 bases). This CDR3 spans 15 amino acids. Germline V gene sequence: CDR1 PRHDT, CDR2 FYEKMQ (reference sequence). The CDR3 spells CASSVGLTGRGEQYF. The CDR3 DNA follows: TGTGCCAGCAGCGTAGGATTGACAGGGCGGGGCGAGCAGTACTTC.

CDR3 protein: CASSPAGTVSYEQYF. The CDR3 DNA sequence: TGCGCCAGCAGTCCAGCCGGGACAGTCTCCTACGAGCAGTACTTC. The rearrangement joins TRBV10-2 to TRBJ2-7; 7 bases fit TRBD1. Germline V gene data show CDR1 as WSHSY and CDR2 as SAAADI. With 5 bases clipped from V and 0 bases from J, the junction kept 7 bases outside the gene matches. The CDR3 length is 15 residues.

This chain links TRBV29-1 with TRBJ2-1, with 7 bases lining up with TRBD2. Germline V lookup: CDR1 SQVTM, CDR2 ANQGSEA. The length of the CDR3 is 11 residues. The V segment lost 6 bases and the J segment 9 bases; nucleotides outside the gene matches: 5. CDR3 sequence: CSVGRTSEQFF. The DNA of the CDR3 is TGCAGCGTCGGACGGACTAGTGAGCAGTTCTTC.

The chain couples TRBV5-6 to TRBJ2-5, with 11 nucleotides matching TRBD2. The J segment lost 5 bases and the V segment lost 7 bases, leaving 7 bases of the junction unmatched. The CDR3 has 14 residues. Germline loops: CDR1 SGHDT, CDR2 YYEEEE. The CDR3 DNA reads TGTGCCAGCGCCACTAGCGGGAGTGGGGAGACCCAGTACTTC. It yields the protein CASATSGSGETQYF.

The V call is TRBV19, the J call TRBJ1-4; 8 bases line up with TRBD1. From germline, CDR1 is LNHDA and CDR2 SQIVND (reference sequence). V lost 3 bases to trimming and J lost 2 bases; unmatched junction nucleotides: 8. The CDR3 has 17 amino acids. The CDR3 region has the DNA TGTGCCAGTAGTATTGACAGGGGCCCTTACACTAATGAAAAACTGTTTTTT. Translating gives CASSIDRGPYTNEKLFF.

This clone was observed a handful of times. V and J are TRBV2 and TRBJ1-5, with D possibly TRBD1 on 5 matching bases. CDR1 and CDR2 from the germline V gene are SNHLY and FYNNEI. Trimming removed 7 bases at V and 0 bases at J, with 13 bases between. There are 15 residues in the CDR3. CDR3 sequence reads: CASKVEGTSNQPQHF. CDR3 sequence (DNA): TGTGCCAGCAAGGTGGAGGGGACTAGCAATCAGCCCCAGCATTTT.